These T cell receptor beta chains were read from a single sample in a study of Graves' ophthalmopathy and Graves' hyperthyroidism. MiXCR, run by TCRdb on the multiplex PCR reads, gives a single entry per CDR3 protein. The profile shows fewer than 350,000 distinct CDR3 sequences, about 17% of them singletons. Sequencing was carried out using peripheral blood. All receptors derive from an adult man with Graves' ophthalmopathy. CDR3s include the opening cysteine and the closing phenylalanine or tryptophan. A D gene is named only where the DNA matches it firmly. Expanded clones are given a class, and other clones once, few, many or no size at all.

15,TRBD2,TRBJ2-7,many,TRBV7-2,CASSPSGGQNYEQYF,TGTGCCAGCAGCCCCAGCGGGGGCCAAAACTACGAGCAGTACTTC
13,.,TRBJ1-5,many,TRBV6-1,CASRTAANQPQHF,TGTGCCAGCAGGACCGCGGCCAATCAGCCCCAGCATTTT
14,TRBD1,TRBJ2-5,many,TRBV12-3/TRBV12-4,CASSLTGFQETQYF,TGTGCCAGCAGTTTGACAGGGTTCCAAGAGACCCAGTACTTC
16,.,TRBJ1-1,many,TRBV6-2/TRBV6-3,CASSTNPNKKRGEAFF,TGTGCCAGCAGTACGAACCCCAACAAGAAAAGAGGCGAAGCTTTCTTT
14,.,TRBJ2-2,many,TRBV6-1,CASSEVLRTGELFF,TGTGCCAGCAGTGAAGTCCTCCGGACCGGGGAGCTGTTTTTT
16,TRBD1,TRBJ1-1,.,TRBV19,CASSTHLDRGRTEAFF,TGTGCCAGTAGTACCCACTTGGACAGGGGGCGTACTGAAGCTTTCTTT
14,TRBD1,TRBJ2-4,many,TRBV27,CASSFGTGKNIQYF,TGTGCCAGCAGTTTCGGGACAGGGAAAAACATTCAGTACTTC
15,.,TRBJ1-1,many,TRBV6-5,CASSYSFNMNTEAFF,TGTGCCAGCAGTTACTCGTTCAACATGAACACTGAAGCTTTCTTT
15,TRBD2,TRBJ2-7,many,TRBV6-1,CASSELGTSSYEQYF,TGTGCCAGCAGTGAACTCGGGACTAGTAGCTACGAGCAGTACTTC
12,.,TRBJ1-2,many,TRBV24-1,CATSDLQDGYTF,TGTGCCACCAGTGATTTACAGGATGGCTACACCTTC
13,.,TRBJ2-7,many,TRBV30,CAWSLQGLYEQYF,TGTGCCTGGAGTCTCCAGGGTTTATACGAGCAGTACTTC
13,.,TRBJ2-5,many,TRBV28,CASGQADQETQYF,TGTGCCAGCGGCCAGGCAGACCAAGAGACCCAGTACTTC
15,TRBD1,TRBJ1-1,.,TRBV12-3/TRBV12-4,CASSYGTGDLVMAFF,TGTGCCAGCAGCTACGGGACAGGGGATCTCGTGATGGCTTTCTTT
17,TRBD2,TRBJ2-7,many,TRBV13,CASSSLAESGSSYEQYF,TGTGCCAGCAGCTCCCTGGCTGAGAGCGGGAGCTCCTACGAGCAGTACTTC
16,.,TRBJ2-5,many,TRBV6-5,CASSYGGYAGQETQYF,TGTGCCAGCAGTTACGGTGGCTACGCGGGACAAGAGACCCAGTACTTC
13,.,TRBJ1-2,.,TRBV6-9,CASSYWENYGYTF,TGTGCCAGCAGTTATTGGGAGAACTATGGCTACACCTTC
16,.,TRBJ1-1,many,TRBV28,CASSSPSTRLNTEAFF,TGTGCCAGCAGTTCCCCGAGTACACGGTTGAACACTGAAGCTTTCTTT
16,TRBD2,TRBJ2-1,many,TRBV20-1,CSARDLSGVSYNEQFF,TGCAGTGCTAGAGATTTGAGCGGGGTCTCCTACAATGAGCAGTTCTTC
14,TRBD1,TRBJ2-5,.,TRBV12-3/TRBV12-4,CASSEVTGAETQYF,TGTGCCAGCAGTGAAGTGACAGGGGCAGAGACCCAGTACTTC
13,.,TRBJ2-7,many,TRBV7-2,CASSKGGGYEQYF,TGTGCCAGCAGCAAAGGGGGGGGCTACGAGCAGTACTTC
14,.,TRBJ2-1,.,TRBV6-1,CATVFAERTYEQFF,TGTGCCACCGTATTCGCGGAGCGAACCTACGAGCAGTTCTTC
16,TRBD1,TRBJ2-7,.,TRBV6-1,CASRGTGTGMGHEQYF,TGTGCCAGCAGGGGTACTGGGACAGGGATGGGCCACGAGCAGTACTTC
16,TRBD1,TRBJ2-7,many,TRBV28,CASSLPGQGEGGEQYF,TGTGCCAGCAGTCTCCCGGGACAGGGGGAGGGCGGGGAGCAGTACTTC
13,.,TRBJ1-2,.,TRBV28,CASSLATAYGYTF,TGTGCCAGCAGTTTAGCGACAGCCTATGGCTACACCTTC
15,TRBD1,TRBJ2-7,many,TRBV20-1,CSALGTGGATDEQYF,TGCAGTGCTTTGGGGACAGGGGGCGCGACCGACGAGCAGTACTTC
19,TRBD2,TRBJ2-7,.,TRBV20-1,CSARDLEGLAGGPTYEQYF,TGCAGTGCTAGAGACCTAGAGGGACTAGCGGGAGGGCCTACCTACGAGCAGTACTTC
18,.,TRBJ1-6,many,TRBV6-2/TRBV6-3,CASSYSRNRQHYNSPLHF,TGTGCCAGCAGTTACTCGAGAAATCGACAGCATTATAATTCACCCCTCCACTTT
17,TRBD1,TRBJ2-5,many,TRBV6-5,CASSYSRDRGLEETQYF,TGTGCCAGCAGTTACTCCCGGGACAGGGGGCTTGAGGAGACCCAGTACTTC
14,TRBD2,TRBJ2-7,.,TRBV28,CASRRPSGNYEQYF,TGTGCCAGCAGGCGGCCTAGCGGAAACTACGAGCAGTACTTC
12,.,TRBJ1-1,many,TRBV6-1,CASTRGRGEAFF,TGTGCCAGCACCCGGGGACGGGGTGAAGCTTTCTTT
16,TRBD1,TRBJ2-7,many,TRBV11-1,CASSWAGTEFPYEQYF,TGTGCCAGCAGCTGGGCCGGGACAGAATTCCCCTACGAGCAGTACTTC